The rows below give T cell receptor beta chains drawn from one sample of a study of CD8 T cells in ankylosing spondylitis. TCRdb recomputed calls from the 5' RACE reads with MiXCR, one row per CDR3 protein. The table shows fewer than 400,000 distinct CDR3 sequences, with 20% to 25% occurring only once. Sequenced material: blood, either unsorted or a sorted T cell fraction (not recorded which). Every receptor here comes from a male donor with ankylosing spondylitis. CDR3s include the opening cysteine and the closing phenylalanine or tryptophan. D genes are given only for firm matches. Clone size is given for some rows only: seen once, a few or many times, or a class if the clone is expanded.

TRBV10-3	TRBJ1-1	-	-	TGTGCCATCAGTGACAGTAGGATCGGGGGAAACACTGAAGCTTTCTTT	CAISDSRIGGNTEAFF
TRBV5-1	TRBJ1-2	-	-	TGCGCCAGCAGCGGCGCCGCCGGGGATGGCTACACCTTC	CASSGAAGDGYTF
TRBV5-1	TRBJ1-2	-	-	TGCGCCAGCAGCTTGGCCGGACGGACAGATGGCTACACCTTC	CASSLAGRTDGYTF
TRBV29-1	TRBJ2-1	many	TRBD2	TGCAGCGTGGGGAGACTAGCGGGAATTCGGGTTGAGCAGTTCTTC	CSVGRLAGIRVEQFF
TRBV7-2	TRBJ2-5	few	-	TGTGCCAGCAGCCCCCTGGCGGGGACCCAGTACTTC	CASSPLAGTQYF
TRBV20-1	TRBJ1-5	few	-	TGCAGTGCTAGTCGAGGGGAGAGCAATCAGCCCCAGCATTTT	CSASRGESNQPQHF
TRBV18	TRBJ2-1	few	-	TGTGCCAGCTCACCCCTCCCCAAAGGTCAGGAGCAGTTCTTC	CASSPLPKGQEQFF
TRBV5-1	TRBJ2-7	-	-	TGCGCCAGCCAACGGGACGACAGAGTCGCCCACGAGCAGTACTTC	CASQRDDRVAHEQYF
TRBV11-2	TRBJ2-1	few	-	TGTGCCAGCAGCTTTTTTAGCGGCCAAGCCTATGAGCAGTTCTTC	CASSFFSGQAYEQFF
TRBV7-3	TRBJ2-1	-	TRBD2	TGTGCCAGCAGCAGAAGTAGCGGGAGCTCCTACAATGAGCAGTTCTTC	CASSRSSGSSYNEQFF
TRBV6-5	TRBJ2-2	-	-	TGTGCCAGCCTTTACAGGGTCGATGCCGGGGAGCTGTTTTTT	CASLYRVDAGELFF
TRBV2	TRBJ2-2	-	-	TGTGCCAGCAGTGACCTAGCGCCGAACACCGGGGAGCTGTTTTTT	CASSDLAPNTGELFF
TRBV18	TRBJ2-2	few	TRBD2	TGTGCCAGCTCACTCGAGATACTAGCGGGAAACACCGGGGAGCTGTTTTTT	CASSLEILAGNTGELFF
TRBV29-1	TRBJ2-7	-	TRBD1	TGCAGCGTTGAAAGTTCAGGGGGCTACGAGCAGTACTTC	CSVESSGGYEQYF